This T cell receptor (beta chain) was profiled in a study of T cell responses to AZD1222 COVID-19 vaccine. With 5 bases clipped from V and 4 bases from J, the junction kept 9 bases outside the gene matches. CDR1 and CDR2 (germline): MNHNY, SVGAGI (reference sequence). This CDR3 comprises 15 residues. Data came from immunoSEQ multiplex PCR; TCRdb stores just in-frame clones and leaves some out. The sample includes 90,000 to 150,000 clones, about nine tenths of them seen just once. The chain combines TRBV6-6 with TRBJ1-2; 8 positions match TRBD1. The receptor was isolated from an adult in good health. Material: peripheral blood, obtained on day 0 of AZD1222 vaccination. CDR3 sequence: CASSPRQGKVYGYTF. DNA for the CDR3: TGTGCCAGCAGTCCGAGACAGGGGAAGGTCTATGGCTACACCTTC.